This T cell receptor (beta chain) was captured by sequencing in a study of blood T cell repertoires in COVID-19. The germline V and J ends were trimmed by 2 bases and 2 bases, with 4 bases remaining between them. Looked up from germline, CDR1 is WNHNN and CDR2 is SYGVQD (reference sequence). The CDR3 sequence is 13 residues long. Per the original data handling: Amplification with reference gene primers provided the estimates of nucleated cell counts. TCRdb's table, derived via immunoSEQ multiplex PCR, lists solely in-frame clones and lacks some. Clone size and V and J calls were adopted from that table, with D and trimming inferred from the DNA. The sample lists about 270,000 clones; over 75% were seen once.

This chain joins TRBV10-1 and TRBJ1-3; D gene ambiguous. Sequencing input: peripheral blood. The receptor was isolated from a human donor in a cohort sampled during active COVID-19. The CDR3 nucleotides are TGCGCCAGCAGTGAGACGGCTGGAAACACCATATATTTT. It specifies CASSETAGNTIYF.